Following are 19 T cell receptor beta chains from one sample sequenced in a study of blood T cell repertoires in COVID-19. Measured with immunoSEQ multiplex PCR; TCRdb has only the in-frame clones, and not every one. The sample lists about 170,000 clones, around 84% occurring once. The sample comprised peripheral blood. These receptors were collected from a woman in her seventies with COVID-19, enrolled during active disease.

The chain couples TRBV5-1 to TRBJ2-5; D unclear. Per germline, CDR1 SGHRS and CDR2 YFSETQ. The germline V and J ends were trimmed by 4 bases and 5 bases, with 15 bases remaining between them. This CDR3 is 14 amino acids long. The CDR3 bases are TGCGCCAGCAGCCTCAATAGTGTTCGGGAGACCCAGTACTTC. Translating it yields CASSLNSVRETQYF.

The gene calls are TRBV19 and TRBJ1-5, with TRBD1 matching over 7 bases. Losses at the gene ends were 7 bases for V and 3 bases for J; bases not matched to a gene: 9. This CDR3 spans 15 amino acids. Germline CDR1 and CDR2: LNHDA and SQIVND (reference sequence). CDR3 DNA sequence: TGTGCCAGTATCCCAAACAGGGGCCCCAATCAGCCCCAGCATTTT. This codes for CASIPNRGPNQPQHF.

The CDR3 DNA sequence: TGCGCCAGCAGCTTGGTCTCAGGGATCGGAGAAAAACTGTTTTTT. Its translation: CASSLVSGIGEKLFF. The rearrangement joins TRBV5-1 to TRBJ1-4, with a possible D match to TRBD1 (5 bases). In germline, CDR1 is SGHRS, CDR2 YFSETQ. V lost 0 bases to trimming and J lost 8 bases, with 14 bases between them. The CDR3 totals 15 residues.

This clone occurred once. The chain is built from TRBV3-1 (or the pseudogene TRBV3-2) and TRBJ1-1; no firm D call. V was pared by 1 base and J by 2 bases, with 23 bases between. The germline gives CDR1 LGHDT, CDR2 YNNKEL (reference sequence). The CDR3 totals 19 residues. As DNA, the CDR3 is TGTGCCAGCAGCCAAGCGGGTGGACTTTCTGGAGGGCTTAACACTGAAGCTTTCTTT. Its translation: CASSQAGGLSGGLNTEAFF.

The rearrangement links TRBV28 to TRBJ1-5; D ambiguous. The CDR3 is 13 residues long. Germline assignment: CDR1 MDHEN and CDR2 SYDVKM. Trimming cost V 7 bases and J 6 bases, with 13 bases left between them. CDR3 nucleotide sequence: TGTGCCAGCACCTGGGTGGAGGGTCAGCCCCAGCATTTT. Protein sequence: CASTWVEGQPQHF.

The V gene is TRBV10-3, the J gene TRBJ2-3, with no clear D. There are 13 residues in the CDR3. V dropped 9 bases and J dropped 4 bases, with 14 bases sitting between them. Per germline, CDR1 ENHRY and CDR2 SYGVKD. The CDR3 DNA reads TGTGCCATTACAGAAGTTGGGTCAGATACGCAGTATTTT. Amino acids: CAITEVGSDTQYF.

The V and J genes are TRBV28 and TRBJ1-2; D unclear. The CDR3 runs 13 residues. Germline assignment: CDR1 MDHEN and CDR2 SYDVKM. The germline V and J ends were trimmed by 4 bases and 5 bases, with 11 bases remaining between them. The CDR3 loop is CASSSQTLYGYTF. CDR3 coding DNA: TGTGCCAGCAGTTCTCAAACTCTTTATGGCTACACCTTC.

This chain links TRBV6-5 with TRBJ2-5, with 9 bases identical to TRBD2. Germline V gives CDR1 MNHEY, CDR2 SVGAGI. The junction had 6 bases not matched to a gene; V was cut back by 6 bases and J by 4 bases. The CDR3 contains 14 residues. In nucleotides, the CDR3 is TGTGCCAGCAGCTTACTAGCGGGTAGAGAGACCCAGTACTTC. It encodes CASSLLAGRETQYF.

The chain carries TRBV3-1 (or the pseudogene TRBV3-2) and TRBJ2-5; TRBD1 is a possible D gene (6 bases). Germline CDR1 and CDR2: LGHDT and YNNKEL (reference sequence). This CDR3 spans 14 amino acids. The V end was cut by 6 bases, the J end by 3 bases, with 14 bases between. The CDR3 protein is CASRERWDKETQYF. CDR3 coding DNA: TGTGCCAGCAGAGAAAGGTGGGACAAAGAGACCCAGTACTTC.

V and J are TRBV24-1 and TRBJ2-3; 8 nucleotides agree with TRBD1. After removal of 5 bases from V and 0 bases from J, the junction contained 3 bases not matched to a gene. This CDR3 has 15 residues. The germline gives CDR1 KGHDR, CDR2 SFDVKD. For the CDR3, the DNA is TGTGCCACCAGTGGGCAGGGGGCGAGCACAGATACGCAGTATTTT. Translating it yields CATSGQGASTDTQYF.

This chain uses TRBV5-6 with TRBJ2-5, with TRBD1 matching 9 bases. This CDR3 is built from 15 residues. Looked up from germline, CDR1 is SGHDT and CDR2 is YYEEEE. Trimming at V came to 1 base and at J to 5 bases, leaving 6 bases not matched to a gene. The CDR3 protein is CASSLQDRGTETQYF. Here the CDR3 DNA reads TGTGCCAGCAGCTTGCAGGACAGGGGTACGGAGACCCAGTACTTC.

This clone has a single count. The CDR3 spells CASSPTNSGDRGNTIYF. The CDR3 nucleotides read TGTGCCAGCAGTCCTACTAACTCCGGGGACAGAGGAAACACCATATATTTT. J is TRBJ1-3 and V is TRBV28; the match to TRBD1 covers 7 bases. There are 17 residues in the CDR3. The germline V gene encodes CDR1 MDHEN and CDR2 SYDVKM. V gave up 5 bases and J gave up 4 bases; unmatched junction bases: 14. Using reference TRBV28 and TRBJ1-3 for the parts outside the CDR3, the full variable domain is DVKVTQSSRYLVKRTGEKVFLECVQDMDHENMFWYRQDPGLGLRLIYFSYDVKMKEKGDIPEGYSVSREKKERFSLILESASTNQTSMYLCASSPTNSGDRGNTIYFGEGSWLTVV.

This chain links TRBV7-6 with TRBJ2-7; 9 nucleotides line up with TRBD1. With V trimmed by 5 bases and J by 4 bases, 9 bases remained unmatched. Germline CDR1 and CDR2: SGHVS and FNYEAQ. This CDR3 comprises 15 residues. Written as DNA, the CDR3 is TGTGCCAGCAGCCTATCAACAGGGGGCCAATACGAGCAGTACTTC. Its protein product is CASSLSTGGQYEQYF.

This clone was detected a few times. V gene TRBV11-1 combines with J gene TRBJ1-5, with 8 bases lining up with TRBD1. Germline V lookup: CDR1 SGHAT, CDR2 FQDESV (reference sequence). V lost 4 bases to trimming and J lost 8 bases; unmatched junction nucleotides: 7. The CDR3 spans 14 residues. CDR3 in DNA: TGTGCCAGCAGCTGGTACAGGGGGAACAAGCCCCAGCATTTT. It yields the protein CASSWYRGNKPQHF. Filled out from reference TRBV11-1 and TRBJ1-5, the complete variable domain reads EAEVAQSPRYKITEKSQAVAFWCDPISGHATLYWYRQILGQGPELLVQFQDESVVDDSQLPKDRFSAERLKGVDSTLKIQPAELGDSAMYLCASSWYRGNKPQHFGDGTRLSIL.

This chain links TRBV7-9 with TRBJ2-6; TRBD2 might be the D (7 bases). This CDR3 has 18 amino acids. V shed 6 bases and J shed 0 bases, with 18 bases lying between them. Germline V gene lookup returns CDR1 SEHNR and CDR2 FQNEAQ (reference sequence). The DNA of the CDR3 is TGTGCCAGCAGTTACCGGAAGGCGGGGGCCTCTGGGGCCAACGTCCTGACTTTC. Translating gives CASSYRKAGASGANVLTF.

This sequence joins TRBV6-2 or TRBV6-3 and TRBJ2-3, with TRBD2 matching over 11 bases. Germline V gene sequence: CDR1 MNHEY, CDR2 SVGEGT. CDR3 length equals 18 residues. Germline trimming cut 2 bases from V and 0 bases from J; bases unmatched to any gene: 7. The chain's CDR3 is CASSYRLAGGSSTDTQYF. In DNA form, the CDR3 reads TGTGCCAGCAGTTACCGGCTAGCGGGGGGTTCTAGCACAGATACGCAGTATTTT.

The gene calls are TRBV18 and TRBJ1-2; 9 bases match TRBD1. CDR1 and CDR2 from the germline V gene are KGHSH and LQKENI. The CDR3 has 15 residues. J lost 3 bases, V lost 5 bases, and 7 bases had no gene match. For the CDR3, the DNA is TGTGCCAGCTCATCCGGGACAGGGCGTCACTATGGCTACACCTTC. Its protein is CASSSGTGRHYGYTF.

The V and J genes are TRBV12-3 or TRBV12-4 and TRBJ2-2; a weak D match, TRBD1 (5 bases). The V end was cut by 4 bases, the J end by 5 bases, with 8 bases between. The CDR3 is made up of 13 amino acids. The CDR3 DNA is TGTGCCAGCAGTTCCACAGGAACCGGGGAGCTGTTTTTT. Protein: CASSSTGTGELFF.

J is TRBJ2-3 and V is TRBV7-2; the match to TRBD2 covers 8 bases. The CDR3 sequence is 16 residues long. V lost 4 bases to trimming and J lost 0 bases; unmatched junction nucleotides: 6. From germline, CDR1 is SGHTA and CDR2 FQGNSA. DNA of the CDR3: TGTGCCAGCAGCTGGCCCCGGGGGGGGAGCACAGATACGCAGTATTTT. Amino acid sequence: CASSWPRGGSTDTQYF.